These T cell receptor beta chains were read from a single sample in a study of shared clonotypes between healthy human individuals. Profiling relied on immunoSEQ multiplex PCR, and the TCRdb table lists in-frame clones only, not all of them. The data show around 2.1 million clones, roughly 91% seen once. Specimen: naive CD8+ T cells from PBMCs. The receptor source for this set is a man aged 18 to 29 in good health. Some clones in this sample may be carry-over from other donors' samples. CDR3s include the opening cysteine and the closing phenylalanine or tryptophan. D genes are given only for firm matches. Size is stated for part of the rows, as once, few or many counts, or as a class when the clone is expanded.

d_call	clone_size	j_call	v_call	cdr3_nt	cdr3_aa
.	.	TRBJ2-7	TRBV6-6	TGTGCCAGCAGTACCGGAGCAGCAACCTACGAGCAGTACTTC	CASSTGAATYEQYF
.	.	TRBJ1-2	TRBV30	TGTGCCTGGAGTCAACAGGGTCCTAACTATGGCTACACCTTC	CAWSQQGPNYGYTF
TRBD2	.	TRBJ2-7	TRBV10-2	TGCGCCAGCCAGCAACGGACTAGCGGGAGCCACGAGCAGTACTTC	CASQQRTSGSHEQYF
.	.	TRBJ2-3	TRBV13	TGTGCCAGCAGCTATTCGCGAACCGGGACGCGCACAGATACGCAGTATTTT	CASSYSRTGTRTDTQYF
TRBD1	.	TRBJ2-5	TRBV6-5	TGTGCCAGCAGTGGCCCCCAGGGGGTCCCAGAGACCCAGTACTTC	CASSGPQGVPETQYF
.	.	TRBJ2-7	TRBV18	TGTGCCAGCTCACCACGGCACAGGATTGATCCTACTAACTACGAGCAGTACTTC	CASSPRHRIDPTNYEQYF
.	.	TRBJ2-5	TRBV2	TGTGCCAGCAGTGACCCCCCCAGGGAAGAGACCCAGTACTTC	CASSDPPREETQYF
.	.	TRBJ2-7	TRBV6-5	TGTGCCAGCAGTCCTAGGACAGCCCACTACGAGCAGTACTTC	CASSPRTAHYEQYF
TRBD1	.	TRBJ1-5	TRBV13	TGTGCCAGCAGCTCGGACAGGGACCAGCCCCAGCATTTT	CASSSDRDQPQHF
TRBD2	.	TRBJ2-3	TRBV7-8	TGTGCCAGCAGCCCCGGGACTAGCGGGGTTTACACAGATACGCAGTATTTT	CASSPGTSGVYTDTQYF
TRBD2	.	TRBJ2-1	TRBV15	TGTGCCACCAGCACCGGACTAGGAGCTTACAATGAGCAGTTCTTC	CATSTGLGAYNEQFF
.	.	TRBJ1-1	TRBV9	TGTGCCAGCAGCCCCTTGACGGGAGTGTGGACTGAAGCTTTCTTT	CASSPLTGVWTEAFF
.	.	TRBJ2-1	TRBV18	TGTGCCAGCTCACCCGTCCGGGATCCCTACAATGAGCAGTTCTTC	CASSPVRDPYNEQFF
.	.	TRBJ1-4	TRBV19	TGTGCCAGTAAGGAGGGTGGATTGACTAATGAAAAACTGTTTTTT	CASKEGGLTNEKLFF
TRBD1	once	TRBJ2-5	TRBV5-6	TGTGCCAGCAGCTATGGGACAGGGGAAGAGACCCAGTACTTC	CASSYGTGEETQYF
.	.	TRBJ2-1	TRBV29-1	TGCAGCGTTGAATTGTCAGACTACAATGAGCAGTTCTTC	CSVELSDYNEQFF
TRBD1	.	TRBJ1-2	TRBV5-4	TGTGCCAGCAGCTCAACCGGACAGGCGTACTATGGCTACACCTTC	CASSSTGQAYYGYTF
TRBD2	.	TRBJ2-7	TRBV19	TGTGCCAGTAGTGGACTAGCGGGAGGGACCTACGAGCAGTACTTC	CASSGLAGGTYEQYF
TRBD2	.	TRBJ2-1	TRBV14	TGTGCCAGCAGCCGTTGGACTAGCGGGAGCGATCCGGGTGAGCAGTTCTTC	CASSRWTSGSDPGEQFF
.	.	TRBJ2-7	TRBV5-6	TGTGCCAGCAGCTTGGATGGGACACCTCCGCCCTACGAGCAGTACTTC	CASSLDGTPPPYEQYF
.	.	TRBJ2-5	TRBV14	TGTGCCAGCAGCCAAGGGTTCAGAGAGACCCAGTACTTC	CASSQGFRETQYF
.	.	TRBJ2-7	TRBV7-9	TGTGCCAGCAGCTTCCCCGATGCGGTCTTCGAGCAGTACTTC	CASSFPDAVFEQYF
TRBD1	once	TRBJ2-7	TRBV11-2	TGTGCCAGCAGCTCCCTATCAGCGGACAGGGGGCCATGCGAGCAGTACTTC	CASSSLSADRGPCEQYF
TRBD2	.	TRBJ2-7	TRBV29-1	TGCAGCGTCCGGGACTATGCCTACGAGCAGTACTTC	CSVRDYAYEQYF
.	.	TRBJ2-3	TRBV29-1	TGCAGCGTTGAAGTTTCCGGGTTGGTGTATTTT	CSVEVSGLVYF
TRBD2	.	TRBJ2-3	TRBV5-6	TGTGCCAGCAGCCTTGGGACTAGGACGGATACGCAGTATTTT	CASSLGTRTDTQYF
.	.	TRBJ2-2	TRBV9	TGTGCCAGCAGCCCCCGAGTCAGTAAAGCGAACACCGGGGAGCTGTTTTTT	CASSPRVSKANTGELFF
.	.	TRBJ1-1	TRBV9	TGTGCCAGCAGCCCCAGCGGGGTAGAGGCTTTCTTT	CASSPSGVEAFF
TRBD2	.	TRBJ2-1	TRBV9	TGTGCCAGCAGCTCCTCGGGACTAGCGAATTACAATGAGCAGTTCTTC	CASSSSGLANYNEQFF
.	once	TRBJ2-2	TRBV28	TGTGCCAGCAGTTTGTCATTCCGCGGGGAGCTGTTTTTT	CASSLSFRGELFF
.	.	TRBJ1-2	TRBV29-1	TGCAGCGCCCTGGACACCTACTATGGCTACACCTTC	CSALDTYYGYTF
.	.	TRBJ2-1	TRBV11-2	TGTGCCAGCAGCTTAGGTAGGAGCTCCTACAATGAGCAGTTCTTC	CASSLGRSSYNEQFF
.	.	TRBJ2-1	TRBV11-2	TGTGCCAGCAGCCCTGGTGTAGCGGTAGCCTACAATGAGCAGTTCTTC	CASSPGVAVAYNEQFF
.	.	TRBJ2-7	TRBV7-8	TGTGCCAGCAGCGGAACTTACTCCTACGAGCAGTACTTC	CASSGTYSYEQYF
.	.	TRBJ2-7	TRBV6-5	TGTGCCAGCAGTTACTCTTCGACAGACTACGAGCAGTACTTC	CASSYSSTDYEQYF
.	.	TRBJ1-2	TRBV27	TGTGCCAGCAGTCCCAACATTCGGGGTGTCGGGGGCAACTATGGCTACACCTTC	CASSPNIRGVGGNYGYTF
.	.	TRBJ1-5	TRBV19	TGTGCCAGTAAGTCCCTGCAGGCCAGTAATCAGCCCCAGCATTTT	CASKSLQASNQPQHF
TRBD1	.	TRBJ2-1	TRBV25-1	TGTGCCAGCAGTGGGCCGGGACAGGCCATCCATGAGCAGTTCTTC	CASSGPGQAIHEQFF
TRBD2	few	TRBJ2-1	TRBV27	TGTGCCAGCAGCCCCGGGACTAGCGGATACAATGAGCAGTTCTTC	CASSPGTSGYNEQFF
.	.	TRBJ2-7	TRBV27	TGTGCCAGCAGTACAGGACATCTCTCCTACGAGCAGTACTTC	CASSTGHLSYEQYF
TRBD2	.	TRBJ2-7	TRBV27	TGTGCCAGCAGTCCCAGACTAGCCACGAGCGAGCAGTACTTC	CASSPRLATSEQYF
.	.	TRBJ2-1	TRBV11-2	TGTGCCAGCAGCTTAGGGCTATACAGCTACAATGAGCAGTTCTTC	CASSLGLYSYNEQFF
.	.	TRBJ2-7	TRBV4-1	TGCGCCAGCAGCCTCGTTGGCGGGTCGTCCGAGCAGTACTTC	CASSLVGGSSEQYF
.	.	TRBJ2-7	TRBV7-2	TGTGCCAGCAGCTGGGGGACCCCGTACGAGCAGTACTTC	CASSWGTPYEQYF
TRBD2	once	TRBJ2-7	TRBV19	TGTGCCAGTAGTCCGGGACTAGCGGGGGGCCTCGAGCAGTACTTC	CASSPGLAGGLEQYF
.	.	TRBJ1-3	TRBV4-1	TGCGCCAGCAGCCCTTCGACTTTCTCTGGAAACACCATATATTTT	CASSPSTFSGNTIYF
.	.	TRBJ1-2	TRBV29-1	TGCAGCGTTGAATCCCTGGATGCAGCTAACTATGGCTACACCTTC	CSVESLDAANYGYTF
.	.	TRBJ1-5	TRBV7-8	TGTGCCAGCAGCTTAGCGATATGGGGGCAGTATAGCAATCAGCCCCAGCATTTT	CASSLAIWGQYSNQPQHF
.	.	TRBJ2-2	TRBV27	TGTGCCAGCAGTTTAATGGGGGGCCCCGGGGAGCTGTTTTTT	CASSLMGGPGELFF
.	once	TRBJ1-5	TRBV7-2	TGTGCCAGCAGCTGGGGCTCAATGGACAATCAGCCCCAGCATTTT	CASSWGSMDNQPQHF
.	.	TRBJ2-7	TRBV28	TGTGCCAGCAGTTTGAATTTTGGTGTCGGGTACGAGCAGTACTTC	CASSLNFGVGYEQYF
.	.	TRBJ2-3	TRBV5-3	TGTGCCAGAAGCTGCTTGGGTGGGGGCGCAGATACGCAGTATTTT	CARSCLGGGADTQYF
.	.	TRBJ2-7	TRBV16	TGTGCCAGCAGCCAATCGATGCCGCCCCTGGAGCAGTACTTC	CASSQSMPPLEQYF
.	once	TRBJ1-2	TRBV4-3	TGCGCCAGCAGCCAAGAAGAAATCGGGGACTATGGCTACACCTTC	CASSQEEIGDYGYTF
TRBD1	once	TRBJ2-2	TRBV28	TGTGCCAGGGCACGGACAGGGAGCGAGGTCGGGGAGCTGTTTTTT	CARARTGSEVGELFF
.	.	TRBJ1-4	TRBV4-3	TGCGCCAGCAGCCAAGACCGCCAGTGGGGTACTAATGAAAAACTGTTTTTT	CASSQDRQWGTNEKLFF
.	.	TRBJ1-4	TRBV6-5	TGTGCCAGCAGTTACTCGAGATCGGGGGGAGAAAAACTGTTTTTT	CASSYSRSGGEKLFF
TRBD2	.	TRBJ2-1	TRBV19	TGTGCCAGTAGTATAGATGCGGGCCTAGCGGGAGACTATGAGCAGTTCTTC	CASSIDAGLAGDYEQFF
TRBD1	.	TRBJ2-6	TRBV7-9	TGTGCCAGCAGCTTAGCACCGGGACAGGGAACTGGGGCCAACGTCCTAACTTTC	CASSLAPGQGTGANVLTF
.	.	TRBJ1-2	TRBV27	TGTGCCAGCAGTCAAAGACAGAGACCCGCCTATGGCTACACCTTC	CASSQRQRPAYGYTF